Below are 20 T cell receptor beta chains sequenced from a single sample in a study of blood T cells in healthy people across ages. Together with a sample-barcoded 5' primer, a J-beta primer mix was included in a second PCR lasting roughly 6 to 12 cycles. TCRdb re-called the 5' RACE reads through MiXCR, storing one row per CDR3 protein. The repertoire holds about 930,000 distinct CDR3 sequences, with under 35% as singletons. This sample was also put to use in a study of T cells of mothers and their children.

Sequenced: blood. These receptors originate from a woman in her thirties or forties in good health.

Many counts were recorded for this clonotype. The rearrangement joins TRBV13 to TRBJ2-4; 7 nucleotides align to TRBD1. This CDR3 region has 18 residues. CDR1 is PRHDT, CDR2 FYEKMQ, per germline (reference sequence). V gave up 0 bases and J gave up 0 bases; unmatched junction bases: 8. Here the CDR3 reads CASSLGHRGLQAKNIQYF. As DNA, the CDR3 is TGTGCCAGCAGCTTAGGCCATAGGGGGCTACAAGCCAAAAACATTCAGTACTTC.

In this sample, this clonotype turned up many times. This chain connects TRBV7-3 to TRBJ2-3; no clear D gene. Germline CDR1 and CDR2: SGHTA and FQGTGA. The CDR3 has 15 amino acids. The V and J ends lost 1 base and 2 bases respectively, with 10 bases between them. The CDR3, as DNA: TGTGCCAGCAGCTTAAGGGCGCGGTACACAGATACGCAGTATTTT. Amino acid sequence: CASSLRARYTDTQYF.

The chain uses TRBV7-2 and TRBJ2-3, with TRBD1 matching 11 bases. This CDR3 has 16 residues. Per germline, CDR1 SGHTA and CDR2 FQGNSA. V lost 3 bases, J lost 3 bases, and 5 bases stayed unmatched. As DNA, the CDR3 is TGTGCCAGCAGCTTGTGGACAGGGGGCTCGACAGATACGCAGTATTTT. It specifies CASSLWTGGSTDTQYF.

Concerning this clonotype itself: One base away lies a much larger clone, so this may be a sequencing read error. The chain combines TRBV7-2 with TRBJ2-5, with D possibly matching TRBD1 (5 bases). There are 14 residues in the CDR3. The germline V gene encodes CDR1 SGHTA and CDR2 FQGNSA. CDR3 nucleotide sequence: TGTGCCGGCAGCTTAGCCAGGGACCAAGAGACCCAGTACTTC. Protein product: CAGSLARDQETQYF.

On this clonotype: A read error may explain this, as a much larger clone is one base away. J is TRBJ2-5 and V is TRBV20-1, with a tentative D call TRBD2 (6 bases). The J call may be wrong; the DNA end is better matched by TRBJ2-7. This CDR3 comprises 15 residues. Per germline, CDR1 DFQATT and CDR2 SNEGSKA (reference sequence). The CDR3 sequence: CSASGGRARSDEQYF. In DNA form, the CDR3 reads TGCAGTGCTTCCGGGGGAAGAGCCCGTTCTGACGAGCAGTACTTC.

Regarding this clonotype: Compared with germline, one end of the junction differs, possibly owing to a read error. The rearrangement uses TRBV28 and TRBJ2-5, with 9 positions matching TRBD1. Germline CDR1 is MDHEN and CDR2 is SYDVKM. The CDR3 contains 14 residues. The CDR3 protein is CASSLTGGSHEQYF. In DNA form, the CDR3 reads TGCGCCAGCAGCTTAACAGGGGGCTCTCATGAGCAGTACTTC. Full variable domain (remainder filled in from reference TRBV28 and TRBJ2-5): DVKVTQSSRYLVKRTGEKVFLECVQDMDHENMFWYRQDPGLGLRLIYFSYDVKMKEKGDIPEGYSVSREKKERFSLILESASTNQTSMYLCASSLTGGSHEQYFGPGTRLLVL.

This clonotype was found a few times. DNA of the CDR3: TGTGCCAGCAGTATTGAAGAGGATCGCGGCTACACCTTC. It specifies CASSIEEDRGYTF. V usage is TRBV7-3 and J usage is TRBJ1-2, with unresolved D. The V end lost 6 bases, the J end lost 8 bases, and 16 bases lay between the germline ends. The CDR3 loop spans 13 amino acids. Germline CDR1 and CDR2: SGHTA and FQGTGA.

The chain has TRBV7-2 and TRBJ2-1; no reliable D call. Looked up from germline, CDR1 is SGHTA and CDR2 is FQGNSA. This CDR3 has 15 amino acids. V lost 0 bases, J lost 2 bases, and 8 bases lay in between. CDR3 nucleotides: TGTGCCAGCAGCTTAGCGTGGCAGGCCTACAATGAGCAGTTCTTC. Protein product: CASSLAWQAYNEQFF.

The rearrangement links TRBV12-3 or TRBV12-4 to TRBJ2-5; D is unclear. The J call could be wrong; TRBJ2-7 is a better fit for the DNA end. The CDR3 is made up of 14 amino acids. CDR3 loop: CASSPLEDYYEQYF. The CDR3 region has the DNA TGTGCCAGCAGTCCCCTCGAAGATTACTACGAGCAGTACTTC.

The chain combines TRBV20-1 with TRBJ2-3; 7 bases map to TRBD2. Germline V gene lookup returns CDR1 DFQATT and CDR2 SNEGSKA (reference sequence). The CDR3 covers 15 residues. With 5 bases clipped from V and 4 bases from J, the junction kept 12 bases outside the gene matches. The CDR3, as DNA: TGCAGTGCTCCAGGAAAACTAGCGAGCGCAGATACGCAGTATTTT. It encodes CSAPGKLASADTQYF.

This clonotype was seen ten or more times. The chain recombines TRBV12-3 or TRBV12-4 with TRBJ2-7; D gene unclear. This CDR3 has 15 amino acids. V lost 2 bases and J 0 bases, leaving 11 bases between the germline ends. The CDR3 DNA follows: TGTGCCAGCAGTTTATGGTTCCGGAGCTCCTACGAGCAGTACTTC. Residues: CASSLWFRSSYEQYF.

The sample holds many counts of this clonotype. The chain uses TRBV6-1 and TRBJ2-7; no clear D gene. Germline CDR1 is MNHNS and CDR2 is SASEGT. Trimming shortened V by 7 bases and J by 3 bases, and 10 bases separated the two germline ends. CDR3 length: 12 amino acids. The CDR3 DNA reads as TGTGCCAGCATTGAGGCAGACTACGAGCAGTACTTC. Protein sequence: CASIEADYEQYF.

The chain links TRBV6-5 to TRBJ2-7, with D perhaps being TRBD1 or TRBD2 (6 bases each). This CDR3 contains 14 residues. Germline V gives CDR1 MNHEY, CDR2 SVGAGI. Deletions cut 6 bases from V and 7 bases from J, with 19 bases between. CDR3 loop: CASSSLTGAREQYF. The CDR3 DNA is TGTGCCAGCAGCTCGCTTACGGGGGCTCGGGAGCAGTACTTC.

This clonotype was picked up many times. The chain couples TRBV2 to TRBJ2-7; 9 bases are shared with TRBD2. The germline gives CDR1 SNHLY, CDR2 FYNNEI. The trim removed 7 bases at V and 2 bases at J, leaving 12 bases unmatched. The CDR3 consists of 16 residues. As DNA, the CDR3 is TGTGCCAGCATGGGATTAGCGGGGGCCTTTACCTACGAGCAGTACTTC. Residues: CASMGLAGAFTYEQYF.

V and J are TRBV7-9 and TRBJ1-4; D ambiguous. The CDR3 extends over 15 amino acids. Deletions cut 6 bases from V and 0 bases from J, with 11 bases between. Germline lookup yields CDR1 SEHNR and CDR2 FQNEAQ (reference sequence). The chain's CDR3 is CASSIRGATNEKLFF. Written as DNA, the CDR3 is TGTGCCAGCAGTATCAGAGGAGCAACTAATGAAAAACTGTTTTTT.

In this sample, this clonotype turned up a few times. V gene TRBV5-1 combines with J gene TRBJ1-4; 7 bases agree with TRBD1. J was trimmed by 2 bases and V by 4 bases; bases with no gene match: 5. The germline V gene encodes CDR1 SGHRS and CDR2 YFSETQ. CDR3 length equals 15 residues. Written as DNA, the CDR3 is TGCGCCAGCAGCGTGACAGGGTTGACTAATGAAAAACTGTTTTTT. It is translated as CASSVTGLTNEKLFF.

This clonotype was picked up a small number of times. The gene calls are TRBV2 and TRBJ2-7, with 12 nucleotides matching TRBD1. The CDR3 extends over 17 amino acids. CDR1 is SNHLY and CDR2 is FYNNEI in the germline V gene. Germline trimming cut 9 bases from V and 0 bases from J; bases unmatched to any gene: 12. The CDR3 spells CASSGGDRGPSSYEQYF. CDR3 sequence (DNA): TGTGCCAGTTCGGGGGGGGACAGGGGGCCCAGCTCCTACGAGCAGTACTTC. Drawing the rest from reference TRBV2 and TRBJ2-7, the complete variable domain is EPEVTQTPSHQVTQMGQEVILRCVPISNHLYFYWYRQILGQKVEFLVSFYNNEISEKSEIFDDQFSVERPDGSNFTLKIRSTKLEDSAMYFCASSGGDRGPSSYEQYFGPGTRLTVT.

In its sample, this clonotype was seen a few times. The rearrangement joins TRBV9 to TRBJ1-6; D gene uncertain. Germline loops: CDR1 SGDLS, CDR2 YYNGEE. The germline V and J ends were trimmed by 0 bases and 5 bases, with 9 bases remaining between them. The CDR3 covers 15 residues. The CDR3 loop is CASSVGRTDNSPLHF. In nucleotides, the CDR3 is TGTGCCAGCAGCGTAGGGCGGACTGATAATTCACCCCTCCACTTT.

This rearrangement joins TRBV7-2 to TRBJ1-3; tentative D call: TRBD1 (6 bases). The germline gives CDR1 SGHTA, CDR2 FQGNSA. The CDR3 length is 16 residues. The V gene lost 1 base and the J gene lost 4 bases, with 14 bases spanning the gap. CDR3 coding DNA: TGTGCCAGCAGCTTAGGACGAACAGGGACCGGAAACACCATATATTTT. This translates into CASSLGRTGTGNTIYF.

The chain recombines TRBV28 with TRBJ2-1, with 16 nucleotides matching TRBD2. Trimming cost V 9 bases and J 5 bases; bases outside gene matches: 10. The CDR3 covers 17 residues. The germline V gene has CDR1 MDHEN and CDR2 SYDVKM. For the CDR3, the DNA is TGTGCCAGTACTCCGGGACTAGCGGGGGGGCTCAACAATGAGCAGTTCTTC. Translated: CASTPGLAGGLNNEQFF.